Below, 13 T cell receptor beta chains from the same sample are listed, as sequenced in a study of blood T cell repertoires in COVID-19. Produced via immunoSEQ multiplex PCR; TCRdb's table is partial and in-frame only. The sample holds fewer than 250,000 clones, 86% seen once. Sequenced sample: peripheral blood. The receptors derive from a woman of 80 years or more with COVID-19, enrolled during active disease.

The V gene is TRBV7-2, the J gene TRBJ2-7; D unresolved. CDR3 length: 13 amino acids. Germline values: CDR1 SGHTA, CDR2 FQGNSA. V was cut by 4 bases and J by 1 base, with 8 bases left in between. This chain's CDR3 is CASSSGASYEQYF. The CDR3 bases are TGTGCCAGCAGCTCCGGAGCTTCCTACGAGCAGTACTTC. The full variable domain, its missing parts supplied by reference TRBV7-2 and TRBJ2-7, is GAGVSQSPSNKVTEKGKDVELRCDPISGHTALYWYRQSLGQGLEFLIYFQGNSAPDKSGLPSDRFSAERTGGSVSTLTIQRTQQEDSAVYLCASSSGASYEQYFGPGTRLTVT.

This clone was seen a single time. V is TRBV19 and J is TRBJ1-6; TRBD1 matches 7 bases. Germline V gene lookup returns CDR1 LNHDA and CDR2 SQIVND (reference sequence). Unmatched junction bases numbered 3, after V lost 3 bases and J lost 10 bases. The length of the CDR3 is 13 residues. CDR3 residues: CASSIRGESPLHF. The CDR3 coding sequence is TGTGCCAGTAGTATCAGGGGGGAATCACCCCTCCACTTT.

This rearrangement joins TRBV24-1 to TRBJ2-2; 10 bases are shared with TRBD1. Germline V gives CDR1 KGHDR, CDR2 SFDVKD. J lost 7 bases, V lost 4 bases, and 8 bases had no gene match. The CDR3 contains 16 residues. CDR3 bases: TGTGCCACCAGTGACCGAGACAGGGGGCGGGTCGGGGAGCTGTTTTTT. Its translation is CATSDRDRGRVGELFF.

The chain carries TRBV5-1 and TRBJ1-6; 11 bases are shared with TRBD1. After removal of 4 bases from V and 0 bases from J, the junction contained 3 bases not matched to a gene. This CDR3 has 17 amino acids. Per germline, CDR1 SGHRS and CDR2 YFSETQ. The CDR3 DNA reads as TGCGCCAGCAGCCCCGGGACAGGGGGCTCCTATAATTCACCCCTCCACTTT. This gives the protein CASSPGTGGSYNSPLHF.

The gene calls are TRBV7-7 and TRBJ2-2; 10 bases are a match to TRBD1. Per germline, CDR1 SSHAT and CDR2 FNYEAQ (reference sequence). The CDR3 covers 14 residues. Losses at the gene ends were 5 bases for V and 4 bases for J; bases not matched to a gene: 1. As DNA, the CDR3 is TGTGCCAGCAGCCGGGACAGGGGCACCGGGGAGCTGTTTTTT. Translation: CASSRDRGTGELFF.

The rearrangement joins TRBV10-3 to TRBJ2-5; D not certain. V gave up 2 bases and J gave up 3 bases, with 7 bases separating them. The CDR3 totals 13 residues. Germline V lookup: CDR1 ENHRY, CDR2 SYGVKD. The CDR3 nucleotides are TGTGCCATCAGTGAGACTGGTAAAGAGACCCAGTACTTC. Translating it yields CAISETGKETQYF.

The V call is TRBV11-2, the J call TRBJ2-5; 12 positions agree with TRBD2. Per the germline V gene, CDR1 is SGHAT and CDR2 is FQNNGV. There are 16 residues in the CDR3. V was pared by 6 bases and J by 9 bases, with 14 bases of the junction left unmatched. CDR3 bases: TGTGCCAGCAGACGAATAGCCGGGACTAGCGGGCAGGCCCAGTACTTC. This sequence encodes CASRRIAGTSGQAQYF.

V gene TRBV29-1 combines with J gene TRBJ2-3; possible D gene TRBD2, 6 bases. Trimming removed 7 bases at V and 5 bases at J, with 13 bases between. The germline V gene has CDR1 SQVTM and CDR2 ANQGSEA. This CDR3 is built from 12 residues. CDR3 sequence: CSAGTGGDTQYF. The CDR3 region has the DNA TGCAGCGCTGGGACCGGGGGAGATACGCAGTATTTT.

The CDR3 DNA follows: TGTGCCAGCAGCTTGACGTTCGGAGATACGCAGTATTTT. Translating it yields CASSLTFGDTQYF. V and J are TRBV5-6 and TRBJ2-3; D gene unclear. CDR1 is SGHDT, CDR2 YYEEEE, per germline. CDR3 length: 13 amino acids. V lost 1 base, J lost 5 bases, and 8 bases lay in between.

CDR3 loop: CASSVDVAGGYTF. For the CDR3, the DNA is TGTGCCAGCAGTGTCGACGTCGCGGGTGGCTACACCTTC. The chain has TRBV2 and TRBJ1-2; D remains ambiguous. Trimming cost V 4 bases and J 7 bases, with 13 bases left between them. Per the germline V gene, CDR1 is SNHLY and CDR2 is FYNNEI. CDR3 length: 13 amino acids.

This chain uses TRBV6-1 with TRBJ1-1, with D perhaps TRBD1 (6 bases). V was clipped by 7 bases and J by 5 bases, with 14 bases between them. Germline V gene lookup returns CDR1 MNHNS and CDR2 SASEGT. The CDR3 has 13 residues. The CDR3 is CASIEGGETEAFF. CDR3 in DNA: TGTGCCAGCATAGAAGGGGGGGAGACTGAAGCTTTCTTT.

This chain joins TRBV7-2 and TRBJ2-3; 12 bases are shared with TRBD2. The CDR3 is 17 amino acids. V lost 5 bases, J lost 0 bases, and 6 bases stayed unmatched. The germline gives CDR1 SGHTA, CDR2 FQGNSA. The CDR3 DNA reads TGTGCCAGCAGCGCCCGACTAGCGGGGGCCAGCACAGATACGCAGTATTTT. It encodes CASSARLAGASTDTQYF.

This clone has more than one count but fewer than ten. The chain employs TRBV6-5 and TRBJ1-4; D possibly corresponds to TRBD1 (6 bases). Germline CDR1 and CDR2: MNHEY and SVGAGI. The CDR3 contains 15 residues. The V and J ends lost 5 bases and 7 bases respectively, with 17 bases between them. The CDR3 protein is CASSRVRGGGEKLFF. The CDR3 DNA is TGTGCCAGCAGTAGGGTTAGGGGGGGTGGTGAAAAACTGTTTTTT.